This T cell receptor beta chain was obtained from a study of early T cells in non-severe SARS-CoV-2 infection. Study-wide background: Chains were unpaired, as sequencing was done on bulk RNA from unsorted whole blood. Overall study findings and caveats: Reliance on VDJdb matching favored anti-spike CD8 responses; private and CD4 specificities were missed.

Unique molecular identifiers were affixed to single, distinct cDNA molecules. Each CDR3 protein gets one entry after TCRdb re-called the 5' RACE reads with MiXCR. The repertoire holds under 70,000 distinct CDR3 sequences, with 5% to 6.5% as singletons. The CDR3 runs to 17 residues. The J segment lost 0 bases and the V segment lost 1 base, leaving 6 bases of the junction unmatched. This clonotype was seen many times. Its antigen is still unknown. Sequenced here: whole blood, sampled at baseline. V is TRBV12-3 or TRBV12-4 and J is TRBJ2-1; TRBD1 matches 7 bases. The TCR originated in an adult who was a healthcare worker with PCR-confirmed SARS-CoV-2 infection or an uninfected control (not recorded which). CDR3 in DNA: TGTGCCAGCAGTTTAGTTGCAGGGGGACACTCCTACAATGAGCAGTTCTTC. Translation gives CASSLVAGGHSYNEQFF.